Listed below are T cell receptor beta chains from one sample, sequenced in a study of T cell responses to AZD1222 COVID-19 vaccine. Only in-frame clones appear in the TCRdb table, and some are missing; sequencing was by immunoSEQ multiplex PCR. This table holds 150,000 or so clones, approximately 90% found once. The sample was peripheral blood, taken on day 0 of AZD1222 vaccination. These receptors all stem from an adult in good health. Both conserved end residues are part of each CDR3. D genes are given only for firm matches. Size values are once, few and many counts, or a class for expanded clones, and some rows have none.

>.|TRBV20-1|TRBJ1-5|.
CSARGDQPQHF
TGCAGTGCTAGAGGTGATCAGCCCCAGCATTTT
>.|TRBV5-6|TRBJ1-6|.
CASSSGRLLGNSPLHF
TGTGCCAGCAGCTCGGGTAGGCTCTTGGGTAATTCACCCCTCCACTTT
>TRBD1|TRBV7-2|TRBJ1-3|.
CASSFGGTGSGNTIYF
TGTGCCAGCAGCTTTGGTGGGACAGGGAGTGGAAACACCATATATTTT
>.|TRBV4-1|TRBJ2-3|.
CASSQESTQYF
TGCGCCAGCAGCCAAGAATCCACGCAGTATTTT
>.|TRBV7-2|TRBJ1-3|.
CASSLVGGSGNTIYF
TGTGCCAGCAGTTTGGTTGGGGGCTCTGGAAACACCATATATTTT
>TRBD1|TRBV24-1|TRBJ2-5|.
CATSDTEDRVETQYF
TGTGCCACCAGTGATACAGAGGACAGGGTAGAGACCCAGTACTTC
>.|TRBV14|TRBJ2-5|.
CASSPAPETQYF
TGTGCCAGCAGCCCGGCCCCAGAGACCCAGTACTTC
>TRBD2|TRBV4-2|TRBJ2-1|.
CASSQDATSGGNEQFF
TGTGCCAGCAGCCAAGACGCGACTAGCGGGGGGAATGAGCAGTTCTTC
>.|TRBV5-1|TRBJ1-4|.
CASSLEPTALTNEKLFF
TGCGCCAGCAGCTTGGAGCCGACAGCTCTGACTAATGAAAAACTGTTTTTT
>.|TRBV7-9|TRBJ2-1|.
CASISGYNEQFF
TGTGCCAGCATATCGGGGTACAATGAGCAGTTCTTC
>.|TRBV28|TRBJ1-2|.
CASSSHDRSSNGYTF
TGTGCCAGCAGTTCACATGACAGATCCTCAAATGGCTACACCTTC
>.|TRBV5-1|TRBJ2-3|.
CASFGTDTQYF
TGCGCCAGCTTCGGCACAGATACGCAGTATTTT
>.|TRBV11-3|TRBJ1-1|.
CASSHTNTEAFF
TGTGCCAGCAGCCACACTAACACTGAAGCTTTCTTT
>.|TRBV25-1|TRBJ2-2|.
CASGRPGSGELFF
TGTGCCAGTGGACGGCCGGGGTCGGGGGAGCTGTTTTTT
>.|TRBV11-1|TRBJ1-1|.
CASSLSPSNTEAFF
TGTGCCAGCAGCTTATCACCTTCGAACACTGAAGCTTTCTTT
>TRBD2|TRBV18|TRBJ2-1|.
CASSPTRLAGTYNEQFF
TGTGCCAGCTCACCCACCCGGCTAGCGGGGACCTACAATGAGCAGTTCTTC
>TRBD1|TRBV6-5|TRBJ1-1|.
CASSRQGNTEAFF
TGTGCCAGTTCTAGACAGGGGAACACTGAAGCTTTCTTT
>TRBD1|TRBV5-1|TRBJ1-4|.
CASSRGQGGEKLFF
TGCGCCAGCAGCCGGGGACAGGGCGGCGAAAAACTGTTTTTT
>.|TRBV6-6|TRBJ2-1|.
CASSYLRITYNEQFF
TGTGCCAGCAGTTACCTCAGGATAACCTACAATGAGCAGTTCTTC
>.|TRBV19|TRBJ1-2|.
CASSIGGTLFYGYTF
TGTGCCAGTAGTATCGGGGGGACCTTATTCTATGGCTACACCTTC
>TRBD2|TRBV7-9|TRBJ2-7|.
CASSASGGGYEQYF
TGTGCCAGCAGCGCTAGCGGGGGTGGATACGAGCAGTACTTC
>.|TRBV1|TRBJ2-7|.
CTSSLQTSGLDKAQYF
TGCACCAGCAGCCTACAGACTAGCGGACTTGATAAGGCGCAGTACTTC
>.|TRBV11-2|TRBJ1-1|.
CASSFGSQNTEAFF
TGTGCCAGCAGCTTTGGAAGCCAGAACACTGAAGCTTTCTTT
>.|TRBV10-3|TRBJ1-3|.
CAISEPSTEFGNTIYF
TGTGCCATCAGTGAGCCTTCCACCGAATTTGGAAACACCATATATTTT
>TRBD1|TRBV28|TRBJ1-2|.
CASSLGDRAYGYTF
TGTGCCAGCAGTTTAGGCGACAGGGCGTATGGCTACACCTTC
>.|TRBV3-1/TRBV3-2|TRBJ1-2|.
CASSQASTNYGYTF
TGTGCCAGCAGCCAAGCATCAACAAACTATGGCTACACCTTC
>TRBD2|TRBV3-1/TRBV3-2|TRBJ2-1|.
CATTQGFLLAIGNEQFF
TGTGCCACAACCCAAGGGTTTTTACTAGCGATAGGCAATGAGCAGTTCTTC
>.|TRBV6-1|TRBJ2-2|.
CASSETGWGELFF
TGTGCCAGCAGTGAAACAGGTTGGGGGGAGCTGTTTTTT
>.|TRBV19|TRBJ2-5|.
CASSQGHPQETQYF
TGTGCCAGTAGCCAGGGACACCCCCAAGAGACCCAGTACTTC
>TRBD1|TRBV6-6|TRBJ1-5|.
CATKFGTDNQPQHF
TGTGCCACAAAATTCGGGACAGACAATCAGCCCCAGCATTTT
>.|TRBV16|TRBJ2-5|.
CASSRLSETQYF
TGTGCCAGCAGCCGATTATCGGAGACCCAGTACTTC
>.|TRBV18|TRBJ2-5|.
CASSPPSQETQYF
TGTGCCAGCTCACCACCCTCACAAGAGACCCAGTACTTC
>.|TRBV29-1|TRBJ1-1|.
CSALKNTEAFF
TGCAGCGCCCTGAAGAACACTGAAGCTTTCTTT
>.|TRBV3-1/TRBV3-2|TRBJ2-1|once
CASSQSMTRRYNEQFF
TGTGCCAGCAGCCAATCAATGACACGTCGCTACAATGAGCAGTTCTTC
>TRBD2|TRBV4-1|TRBJ2-3|.
CASSPPLAGVSDTQYF
TGCGCCAGCAGCCCCCCGCTAGCGGGGGTTTCGGATACGCAGTATTTT
>.|TRBV9|TRBJ2-1|.
CASSVRDISYNEQFF
TGTGCCAGCAGCGTGCGAGACATCTCCTACAATGAGCAGTTCTTC
>.|TRBV5-1|TRBJ1-2|.
CASSLAGDGDYGYTF
TGCGCCAGCAGCTTGGCAGGGGACGGCGACTATGGCTACACCTTC
>.|TRBV5-1|TRBJ2-2|once
CASSLSYTGELFF
TGCGCCAGCAGCTTGTCGTACACCGGGGAGCTGTTTTTT
>.|TRBV19|TRBJ1-5|.
CASSTSAGTNLPQHF
TGTGCCAGTAGTACCTCGGCCGGGACAAACTTGCCCCAGCATTTT
>.|TRBV21-1|TRBJ1-5|.
CASSKIVRLDSNQPQHF
TGTGCCAGCAGCAAAATAGTTAGGTTAGATAGCAATCAGCCCCAGCATTTT
>TRBD1|TRBV24-1|TRBJ2-2|.
CATLPGQGSGELFF
TGTGCCACTCTACCGGGACAGGGTTCCGGGGAGCTGTTTTTT
>.|TRBV10-3|TRBJ2-5|.
CAIKRGAEETQYF
TGTGCCATCAAAAGGGGCGCGGAAGAGACCCAGTACTTC
>.|TRBV18|TRBJ2-7|.
CASSPVIGQSYEQYF
TGTGCCAGCTCACCAGTTATAGGACAGTCCTACGAGCAGTACTTC
>.|TRBV7-9|TRBJ1-2|.
CASSAWGGRTMAPTF
TGTGCCAGCAGCGCCTGGGGGGGGAGAACTATGGCGCCCACCTTC
>.|TRBV5-1|TRBJ1-5|.
CASSVEPDQPQHF
TGCGCCAGCAGCGTGGAGCCCGATCAGCCCCAGCATTTT
>.|TRBV19|TRBJ1-5|.
CASSKQGGSGQPQHF
TGTGCCAGTAGTAAACAAGGGGGTTCAGGGCAGCCCCAGCATTTT
>.|TRBV28|TRBJ1-4|.
CASSLEGGAANEKLFF
TGTGCCAGCAGTTTAGAGGGTGGGGCGGCTAATGAAAAACTGTTTTTT
>.|TRBV7-2|TRBJ1-3|.
CASSLGGGSGNTIYF
TGTGCCAGCAGCTTAGGTGGGGGGTCTGGAAACACCATATATTTT
>TRBD1|TRBV11-2|TRBJ1-5|.
CASSWTGNNQPQHF
TGTGCCAGCAGCTGGACAGGGAACAATCAGCCCCAGCATTTT